This section outlines one T cell receptor beta chain sequence together with its context. Its antigen is not identified. The data stem from a study of CD8 T cells in Susac syndrome. The RNA input was about 0.5 to 1 ug, and it was reverse transcribed with random hexamers. TCR beta CDR3 was amplified by immunoSEQ covering 54 Vbeta and 13 Jbeta. A single record per CDR3 protein comes from TCRdb applying MiXCR to the immunoSEQ multiplex PCR reads. The repertoire holds tens of thousands of distinct CDR3 sequences, with around 94% as singletons. V shed 9 bases and J 5 bases; nucleotides not matched to a gene: 4. CDR1 MGHRA and CDR2 YSYEKL come from the germline V gene. The length of the CDR3 is 13 residues. Purification of the CD8+ and CD4+ T cells relied on negative isolation, and TEMRA cells underwent FACS enrichment. Study results and caveats: Acknowledgment was made by the study that its TCR sequencing and HLA analysis involved a relatively small number of individuals.

This rearrangement joins TRBV4-1 to TRBJ2-1; 10 bases are shared with TRBD2. The TCR was taken from a human donor in good health. The sequenced sample was CD8+ T cells from PBMCs. CDR3 protein: CASRLAGNNEQFF. CDR3 coding DNA: TGCGCCAGTCGACTAGCGGGCAACAATGAGCAGTTCTTC.